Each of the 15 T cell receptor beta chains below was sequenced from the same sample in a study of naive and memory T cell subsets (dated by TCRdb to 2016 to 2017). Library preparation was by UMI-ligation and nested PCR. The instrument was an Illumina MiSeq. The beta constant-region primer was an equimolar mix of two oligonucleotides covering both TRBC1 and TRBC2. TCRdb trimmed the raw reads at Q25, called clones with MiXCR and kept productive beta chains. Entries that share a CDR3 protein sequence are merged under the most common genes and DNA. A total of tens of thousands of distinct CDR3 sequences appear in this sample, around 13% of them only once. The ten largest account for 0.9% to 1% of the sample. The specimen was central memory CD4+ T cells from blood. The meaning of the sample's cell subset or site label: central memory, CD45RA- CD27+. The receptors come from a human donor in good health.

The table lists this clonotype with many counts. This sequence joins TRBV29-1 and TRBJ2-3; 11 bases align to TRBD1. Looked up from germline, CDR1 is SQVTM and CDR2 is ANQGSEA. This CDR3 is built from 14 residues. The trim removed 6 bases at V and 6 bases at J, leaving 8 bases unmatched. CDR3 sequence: CSVLRTGGGDTQYF. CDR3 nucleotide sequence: TGCAGCGTATTAAGGACAGGGGGCGGTGATACGCAGTATTTT.

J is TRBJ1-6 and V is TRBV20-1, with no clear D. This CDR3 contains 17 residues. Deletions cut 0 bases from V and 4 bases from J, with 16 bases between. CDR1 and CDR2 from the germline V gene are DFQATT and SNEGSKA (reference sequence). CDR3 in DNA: TGCAGTGCTAGAGATGTGGTTGCGGGAACGTATAATTCACCCCTCCACTTT. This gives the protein CSARDVVAGTYNSPLHF.

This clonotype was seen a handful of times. The CDR3 region is CAGKVGLAGANVLTF. CDR3 DNA: TGTGCCGGGAAGGTCGGGTTGGCTGGGGCCAACGTCCTGACTTTC. The J gene is TRBJ2-6, the V gene TRBV6-1; D gene ambiguous. The CDR3 is made up of 15 amino acids. CDR1 is MNHNS and CDR2 is SASEGT in the germline V gene. Trimming cost V 11 bases and J 2 bases, with 16 bases left between them.

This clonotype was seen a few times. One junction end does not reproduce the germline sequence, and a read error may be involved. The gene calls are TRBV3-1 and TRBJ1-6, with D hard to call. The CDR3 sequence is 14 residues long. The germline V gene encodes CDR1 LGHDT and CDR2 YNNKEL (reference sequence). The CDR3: CASSEEYFSSPLHF. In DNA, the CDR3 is TGTGCCAGCAGCGAAGAATATTTCAGTTCACCCCTCCACTTT.

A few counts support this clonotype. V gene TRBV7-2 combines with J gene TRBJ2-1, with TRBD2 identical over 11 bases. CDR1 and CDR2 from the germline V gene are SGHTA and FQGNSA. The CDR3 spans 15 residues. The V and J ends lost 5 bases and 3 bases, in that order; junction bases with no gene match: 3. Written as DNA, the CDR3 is TGTGCCAGCAGCGTTAGCGGGAGGGTCTACAATGAGCAGTTCTTC. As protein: CASSVSGRVYNEQFF.

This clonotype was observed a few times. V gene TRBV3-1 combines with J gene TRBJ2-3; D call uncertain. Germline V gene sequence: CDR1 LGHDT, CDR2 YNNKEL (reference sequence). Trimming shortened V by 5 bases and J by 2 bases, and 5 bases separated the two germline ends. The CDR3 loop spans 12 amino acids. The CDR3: CASSYYTDTQYF. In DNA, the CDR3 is TGTGCCAGCAGCTATTACACAGATACGCAGTATTTT.

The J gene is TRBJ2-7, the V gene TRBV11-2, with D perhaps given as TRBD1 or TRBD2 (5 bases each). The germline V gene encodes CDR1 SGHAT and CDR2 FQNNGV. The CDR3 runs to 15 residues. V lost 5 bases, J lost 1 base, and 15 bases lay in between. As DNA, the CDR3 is TGTGCCAGCAGCCTAGGGACGGTTCCATCCTACGAGCAGTACTTC. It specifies CASSLGTVPSYEQYF.

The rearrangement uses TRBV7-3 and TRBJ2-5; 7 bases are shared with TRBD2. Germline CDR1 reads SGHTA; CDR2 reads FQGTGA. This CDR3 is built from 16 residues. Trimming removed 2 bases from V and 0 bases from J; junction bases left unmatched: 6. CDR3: CASSLYGGSHQETQYF. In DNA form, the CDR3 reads TGTGCCAGCAGCTTATATGGCGGGAGCCACCAAGAGACCCAGTACTTC.

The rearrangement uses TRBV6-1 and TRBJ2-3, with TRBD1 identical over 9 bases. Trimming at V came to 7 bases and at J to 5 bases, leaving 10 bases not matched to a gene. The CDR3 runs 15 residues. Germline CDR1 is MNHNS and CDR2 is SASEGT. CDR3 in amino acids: CASIPGQGRLDTQYF. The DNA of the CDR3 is TGTGCCAGCATCCCGGGACAGGGACGTTTAGATACGCAGTATTTT.

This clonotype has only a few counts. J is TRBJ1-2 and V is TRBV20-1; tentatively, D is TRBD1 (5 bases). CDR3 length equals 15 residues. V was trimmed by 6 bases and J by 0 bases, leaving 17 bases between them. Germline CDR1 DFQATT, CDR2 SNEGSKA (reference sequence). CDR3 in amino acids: CSAAAGGTANYGYTF. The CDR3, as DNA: TGCAGTGCCGCGGCGGGGGGTACGGCTAACTATGGCTACACCTTC.

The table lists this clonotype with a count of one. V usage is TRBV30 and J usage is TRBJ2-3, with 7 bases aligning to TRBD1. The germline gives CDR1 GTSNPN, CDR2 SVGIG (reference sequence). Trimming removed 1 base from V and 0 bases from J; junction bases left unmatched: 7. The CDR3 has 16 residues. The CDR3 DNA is TGTGCCTGGAGTGCCGGGACAGCAAAGAGCACAGATACGCAGTATTTT. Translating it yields CAWSAGTAKSTDTQYF.

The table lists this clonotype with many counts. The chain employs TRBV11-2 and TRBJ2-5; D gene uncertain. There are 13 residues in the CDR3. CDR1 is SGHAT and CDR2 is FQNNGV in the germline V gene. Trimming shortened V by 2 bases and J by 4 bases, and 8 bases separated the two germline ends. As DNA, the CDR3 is TGTGCCAGCAGCTTAAGTCTCCGAGAGACCCAGTACTTC. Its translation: CASSLSLRETQYF.

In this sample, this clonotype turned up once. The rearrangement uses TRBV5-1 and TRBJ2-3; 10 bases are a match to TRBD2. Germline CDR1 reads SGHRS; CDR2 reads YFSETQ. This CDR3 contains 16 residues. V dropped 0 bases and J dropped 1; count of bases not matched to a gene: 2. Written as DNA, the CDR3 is TGCGCCAGCAGCTTGGCGACTAGCGGGTGCACAGATACGCAGTATTTT. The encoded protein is CASSLATSGCTDTQYF.

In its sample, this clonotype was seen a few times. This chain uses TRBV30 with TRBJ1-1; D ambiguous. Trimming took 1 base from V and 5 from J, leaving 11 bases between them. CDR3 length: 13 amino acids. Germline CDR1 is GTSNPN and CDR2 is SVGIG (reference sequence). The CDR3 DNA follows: TGTGCCTGGAGTGGTGGGTGGCGGACTGAAGCTTTCTTT. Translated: CAWSGGWRTEAFF.

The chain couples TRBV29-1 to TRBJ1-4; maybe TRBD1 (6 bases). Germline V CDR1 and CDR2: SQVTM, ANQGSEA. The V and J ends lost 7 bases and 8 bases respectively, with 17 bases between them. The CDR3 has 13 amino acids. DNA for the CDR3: TGCAGCGGGGGACATTCAGTCGGCGAAAAACTGTTTTTT. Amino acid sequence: CSGGHSVGEKLFF.